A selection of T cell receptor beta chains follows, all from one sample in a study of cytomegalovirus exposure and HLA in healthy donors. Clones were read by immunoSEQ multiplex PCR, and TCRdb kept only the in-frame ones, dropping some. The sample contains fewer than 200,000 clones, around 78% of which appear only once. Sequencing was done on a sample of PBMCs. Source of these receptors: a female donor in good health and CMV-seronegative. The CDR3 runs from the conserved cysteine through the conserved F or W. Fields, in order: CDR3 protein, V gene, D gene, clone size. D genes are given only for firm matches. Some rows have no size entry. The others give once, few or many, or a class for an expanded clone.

CDR3aa: CASSGGETEAFF
v_gene: TRBV2
d_gene: .
abundance: .

CDR3aa: CASSTTGQGAGGYTF
v_gene: TRBV19
d_gene: TRBD1
abundance: .

CDR3aa: CASSPPGTGGTGELFF
v_gene: TRBV28
d_gene: TRBD1
abundance: few

CDR3aa: CASSIDRGLHNEQFF
v_gene: TRBV7-2
d_gene: TRBD1
abundance: once

CDR3aa: CASSIQGAADTQYF
v_gene: TRBV6-1
d_gene: .
abundance: .

CDR3aa: CASSLPGTPGADTQYF
v_gene: TRBV5-4
d_gene: .
abundance: .

CDR3aa: CASSAGLAGGNEQFF
v_gene: TRBV9
d_gene: TRBD2
abundance: few

CDR3aa: CASSYDLAGGYEQYF
v_gene: TRBV6-5
d_gene: TRBD2
abundance: .

CDR3aa: CASSLTSGGALDTQYF
v_gene: TRBV7-2
d_gene: TRBD2
abundance: .

CDR3aa: CASSVSGTPNEQFF
v_gene: TRBV6-1
d_gene: TRBD2
abundance: .

CDR3aa: CASSLEASGGAYEQYF
v_gene: TRBV7-2
d_gene: TRBD2
abundance: .

CDR3aa: CASSLDRTGGASNEKLFF
v_gene: TRBV11-2
d_gene: TRBD1
abundance: .

CDR3aa: CASSELAANGNEQFF
v_gene: TRBV19
d_gene: TRBD2
abundance: .

CDR3aa: CAPRGETQYF
v_gene: TRBV9
d_gene: .
abundance: .

CDR3aa: CAWDKGFQGPQHF
v_gene: TRBV30
d_gene: .
abundance: .

CDR3aa: CASSVGRGGYNEQFF
v_gene: TRBV9
d_gene: .
abundance: once

CDR3aa: CASSLNQGSTDTQYF
v_gene: TRBV5-1
d_gene: .
abundance: .

CDR3aa: CASSPVSLAGGSKGGQFF
v_gene: TRBV7-8
d_gene: TRBD2
abundance: .

CDR3aa: CASSKRDRYQPQHF
v_gene: TRBV5-8
d_gene: TRBD1
abundance: .

CDR3aa: CASSLWGGAEAFF
v_gene: TRBV7-8
d_gene: .
abundance: once

CDR3aa: CASSQDATPFNEQFF
v_gene: TRBV4-3
d_gene: .
abundance: .

CDR3aa: CASSVVGVGANGLTF
v_gene: TRBV9
d_gene: .
abundance: .

CDR3aa: CASSSGGTDTQYF
v_gene: TRBV7-3
d_gene: .
abundance: .

CDR3aa: CASADAREYNTEAFF
v_gene: TRBV10-1
d_gene: .
abundance: once

CDR3aa: CASSHGQEGYSYTF
v_gene: TRBV5-1
d_gene: TRBD1
abundance: once

CDR3aa: CAWSVGDLAKNIQYF
v_gene: TRBV30
d_gene: .
abundance: .

CDR3aa: CASSYSYRGVVYGYTF
v_gene: TRBV6-5
d_gene: TRBD1
abundance: .

CDR3aa: CASSPSGQHNEQFF
v_gene: TRBV6-6
d_gene: TRBD1
abundance: .

CDR3aa: CASRAYRGGHEKLFF
v_gene: TRBV6-1
d_gene: TRBD1
abundance: .

CDR3aa: CASSLWYRGSVADQPQHF
v_gene: TRBV28
d_gene: .
abundance: .

CDR3aa: CASSRGDRGRDSDGYTF
v_gene: TRBV5-1
d_gene: TRBD1
abundance: once

CDR3aa: CASSAIPSGRAGETQYF
v_gene: TRBV7-3
d_gene: TRBD2
abundance: .

CDR3aa: CAISGFTRGTGVRQYF
v_gene: TRBV10-3
d_gene: TRBD1
abundance: few

CDR3aa: CASSLVGGGTGGEQFF
v_gene: TRBV11-3
d_gene: TRBD2
abundance: .

CDR3aa: CAWSVLPGDEKLFF
v_gene: TRBV30
d_gene: .
abundance: .

CDR3aa: CASSRRLTGAFNYGYTF
v_gene: TRBV5-1
d_gene: TRBD1
abundance: .

CDR3aa: CASTPRSSAAAGELFF
v_gene: TRBV7-7
d_gene: .
abundance: .

CDR3aa: CASRGVGNTIYF
v_gene: TRBV2
d_gene: .
abundance: .

CDR3aa: CASSPWTGNQPQHF
v_gene: TRBV18
d_gene: .
abundance: .

CDR3aa: CASKPTGGGYEQYF
v_gene: TRBV6-6
d_gene: .
abundance: .

CDR3aa: CASSQSPGQGNTEAFF
v_gene: TRBV4-3
d_gene: TRBD1
abundance: .

CDR3aa: CASGSYNEQFF
v_gene: TRBV5-1
d_gene: .
abundance: .

CDR3aa: CASSLSMGARTDTQYF
v_gene: TRBV5-1
d_gene: .
abundance: .